This T cell receptor (beta chain) is from a study of T cell repertoires in cytomegalovirus infection. This CDR3 has 16 amino acids. Germline V gene data show CDR1 as SGHTA and CDR2 as FQGNSA. Trimming removed 1 base from V and 1 base from J, with 8 bases in between. One entry per CDR3 protein, called by TCRdb with MiXCR from the reads. The sample holds fewer than 300,000 distinct CDR3 sequences, roughly 25% seen once. This clonotype showed up just a few times. The chain uses TRBV7-2 and TRBJ2-6; D assignment may be TRBD1 or TRBD2 (6 bases each). The receptor comes from a human donor in good health (CMV status not recorded). Some clones in this sample may be carry-over from other donors' samples. Input material: PBMCs. CDR3 nucleotide sequence: TGTGCCAGCAGCTTAGGAGGGGGGTCTGGGGCCAACGTCCTGACTTTC. Translating gives CASSLGGGSGANVLTF.